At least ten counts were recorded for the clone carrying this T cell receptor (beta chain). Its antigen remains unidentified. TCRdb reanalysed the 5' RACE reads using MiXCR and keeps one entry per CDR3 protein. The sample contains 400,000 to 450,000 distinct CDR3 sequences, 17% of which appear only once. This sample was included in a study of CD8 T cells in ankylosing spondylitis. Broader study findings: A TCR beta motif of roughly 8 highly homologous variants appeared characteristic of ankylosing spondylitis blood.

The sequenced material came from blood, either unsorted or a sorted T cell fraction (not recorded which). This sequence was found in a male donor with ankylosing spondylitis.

CDR3 bases: TGTGCCAGCAGTGACGGGACAGGGTACTCCTGGGGGCAGTTCTTC. It translates to CASSDGTGYSWGQFF. The rearrangement joins TRBV12-3 or TRBV12-4 to TRBJ2-1; 9 positions agree with TRBD1. After removal of 5 bases from V and 12 bases from J, the junction contained 14 bases not matched to a gene. This CDR3 comprises 15 residues.